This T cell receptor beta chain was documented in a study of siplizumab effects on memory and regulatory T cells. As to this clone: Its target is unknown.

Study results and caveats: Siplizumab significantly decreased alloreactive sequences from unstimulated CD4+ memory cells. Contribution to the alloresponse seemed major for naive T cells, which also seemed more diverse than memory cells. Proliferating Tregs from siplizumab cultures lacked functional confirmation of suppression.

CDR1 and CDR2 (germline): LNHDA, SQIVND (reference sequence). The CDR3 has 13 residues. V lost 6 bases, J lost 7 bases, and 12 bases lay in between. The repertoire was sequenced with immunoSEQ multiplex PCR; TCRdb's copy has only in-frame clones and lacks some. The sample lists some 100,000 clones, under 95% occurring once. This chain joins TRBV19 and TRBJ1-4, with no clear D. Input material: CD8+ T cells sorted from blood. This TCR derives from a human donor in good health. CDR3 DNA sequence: TGTGCCAGTAGCGTCTCAGCTTCTGAAAAACTGTTTTTT. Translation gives CASSVSASEKLFF.